The following is a T cell receptor beta chain sequence with its context. Its antigen is currently unknown. Other DNA sequences in this specimen translate into the identical CDR3. The sample's treatment: oral pan-JAK inhibitor, 5-10 mg twice daily. Individuals with alopecia areata gave both lesional scalp punch biopsies and peripheral blood for collection. This specimen belongs to a study of CD8+ T cells in alopecia areata. TCR sequencing used cDNA made by reverse transcription of extracted RNA. Using immunoSEQ multiplex PCR, the repertoire was profiled, and TCRdb retains in-frame clones only, with some absent. The sample carries about 140,000 clones, roughly 86% recorded once. This CDR3 has 13 residues. Trimming shortened V by 0 bases and J by 5 bases, and 5 bases separated the two germline ends. From germline, CDR1 is MNHEY and CDR2 SVGAGI. Study-level points and caveats: How baseline CD8+ expansion relates to response remains uncertain (there was one nonresponder).

The clonotype comes from a human donor with alopecia areata. This chain connects TRBV6-5 to TRBJ1-5, with D perhaps matching TRBD1 (5 bases). This specimen was CD8+ T cells sorted from blood, taken at week 4, from a patient treated with tofacitinib. The CDR3 DNA sequence: TGTGCCAGCAGTTACTCGGGGGATCAGCCCCAGCATTTT. Translation gives CASSYSGDQPQHF.